This is a list of T cell receptor beta chains from one sample in a study of metastatic and nonmetastatic thyroid tumors. TCRdb reanalyzed the PCR reads with MiXCR. The table lists about 39,000 clones, about 15% of them singletons. Input material: blood. These receptors all stem from a female donor with papillary thyroid cancer or a benign thyroid nodule (not recorded which). Some clones in this sample may be carry-over from other donors' samples. CDR3s include the opening cysteine and the closing phenylalanine or tryptophan. The D gene is left open where the match is weak. Clone sizes are given selectively: once, few, many, or a class where the clone is expanded.

V	length	J	D	size	DNA	CDR3
TRBV19	16	TRBJ2-1	TRBD2	many	TGTGCCAGTATCAGAGAAGGCGGGGGTACCTACAATGAGCAGTTCTTC	CASIREGGGTYNEQFF
TRBV28	14	TRBJ1-2	-	many	TGTGCCAGCAGTTTTGCGCGACCCCCCTGGGGCTACACCTTC	CASSFARPPWGYTF
TRBV29-1	14	TRBJ1-2	-	many	TGCAGCGTTGAAGACACAGTGCCCAACTATGGCTACACCTTC	CSVEDTVPNYGYTF
TRBV6-1	13	TRBJ1-5	-	medium-sized	TGTGCCAGCAGGGCGGGGAACAATCAGCCCCAGCATTTT	CASRAGNNQPQHF
TRBV18	16	TRBJ2-2	-	once	TGTGCCAGCTCACCTTTGACGCTACAGGTCACCGGGGAGCTGTTTTTT	CASSPLTLQVTGELFF
TRBV28	12	TRBJ2-2	-	many	TGTGCCAGCAGTTCTAGCACCGGGGAGCTGTTTTTT	CASSSSTGELFF
TRBV5-1	15	TRBJ2-1	-	-	TGCGCCAGCAGCTTCGGACAGAACGTCAAAAATGAGCAGTTCTTC	CASSFGQNVKNEQFF
TRBV24-1	15	TRBJ2-6	-	many	TGTGCCACCAGTGAACACAGGGCCGGGGCCAACGTCCTGACTTTC	CATSEHRAGANVLTF
TRBV18	15	TRBJ1-5	TRBD1	many	TGTGCCAGCTCACCATCGGGACAGGGAGGTCAGCCCCAGCATTTT	CASSPSGQGGQPQHF
TRBV30	13	TRBJ1-1	-	many	TGTGCCTGGAGTGGACAGCAGGTATCTCAAGCTTTCTTT	CAWSGQQVSQAFF
TRBV20-1	13	TRBJ1-1	-	many	TGCAGTGCTAGATTGAGTTCGGGCACTGAAGCTTTCTTT	CSARLSSGTEAFF
TRBV20-1	14	TRBJ1-5	-	many	TGCAGTGCCCAGCTCACAGTCCGGAATCAGCCCCAGCATTTT	CSAQLTVRNQPQHF
TRBV18	12	TRBJ1-2	-	-	TGTGCCAGCTCACCGGCTGGGGAGGGCTACACCTTC	CASSPAGEGYTF
TRBV9	12	TRBJ1-2	-	many	TGTGCCAGCGGAGGGACATCCGATGGCTACACCTTC	CASGGTSDGYTF
TRBV5-1	15	TRBJ2-1	TRBD2	many	TGCGCCAGCAGCTTGGAGCGGGGGGTCCTCGATGAGCAGTTCTTC	CASSLERGVLDEQFF
TRBV3-1	15	TRBJ2-3	-	many	TGTGCCAGCAGCCAAGCCCCAGGATTCACAGATACGCAGTATTTT	CASSQAPGFTDTQYF
TRBV20-1	11	TRBJ1-1	-	many	TGCAGTGTAGGGGGGAACACTGAAGCTTTCTTT	CSVGGNTEAFF
TRBV28	14	TRBJ2-5	TRBD2	few	TGTGCCAGCATCCCTTTAGCGGGACCAGAGACCCAGTACTTC	CASIPLAGPETQYF
TRBV6-1	17	TRBJ1-6	TRBD1	-	TGTGCCAGCAGTGCTTCTGACAGGGCCGGCGATAATTCACCCCTCCACTTT	CASSASDRAGDNSPLHF
TRBV6-1	14	TRBJ2-3	TRBD1	many	TGTGCCACGTTCGGGGGACAGGGTACAGATACGCAGTATTTT	CATFGGQGTDTQYF
TRBV12-3/TRBV12-4	13	TRBJ1-5	-	few	TGTGCCAGCACCCTCGGAGGCAATCAGCCCCAGCATTTT	CASTLGGNQPQHF
TRBV25-1	18	TRBJ2-1	TRBD2	many	TGTGCCAGCACCTTTCCCGGACTAGCGGGAGGGCAAGACAATGAGCAGTTCTTC	CASTFPGLAGGQDNEQFF
TRBV7-8	16	TRBJ1-2	-	many	TGTGCCAGCAGCTTATGGTGGACCCGGAAAAACTATGGCTACACCTTC	CASSLWWTRKNYGYTF
TRBV27	16	TRBJ2-2	-	many	TGTGCCAGCAGTTTATCGGTGGGCCCTGCCCTCGGGGAGCTGTTTTTT	CASSLSVGPALGELFF
TRBV18	15	TRBJ2-5	TRBD1	few	TGTGCCAGCTCATTCCGACAGGGGGCACGGGAGACCCAGTACTTC	CASSFRQGARETQYF
TRBV15	15	TRBJ1-4	-	many	TGTGCCACCAGCAGAGGTTGGGGCGATAATGAAAAACTGTTTTTT	CATSRGWGDNEKLFF
TRBV20-1	10	TRBJ1-1	-	many	TGCAGTGCAACCGGGACAGAAGCTTTCTTT	CSATGTEAFF
TRBV20-1	14	TRBJ2-5	-	many	TGCAGTGCTAGGACGCGGACGGGGGAAGAGACCCAGTACTTC	CSARTRTGEETQYF
TRBV10-1	12	TRBJ2-5	TRBD1	many	TGCGCCAGCAGCCCGGACAGGGAGACCCAGTACTTC	CASSPDRETQYF
TRBV7-6	14	TRBJ2-5	-	few	TGTGCCAGCAGCTTAGCGGGGTGGGGAGAGACCCAGTACTTC	CASSLAGWGETQYF
TRBV28	14	TRBJ1-6	TRBD1	medium-sized	TGTGCCAGCAGTCCCCGACAGGGTTGGTCACCCCTCCACTTT	CASSPRQGWSPLHF
TRBV2	15	TRBJ2-1	-	many	TGTGCCAGCAGTGAAAACCCCACCGGTTACAATGAGCAGTTCTTC	CASSENPTGYNEQFF
TRBV5-1	18	TRBJ2-2	TRBD2	once	TGCGCCAGCAGCATTGGGACTATCGGGTTCGCGAACACCGGGGAGCTGTTTTTT	CASSIGTIGFANTGELFF
TRBV30	14	TRBJ1-3	-	-	TGTGCCTGGGGGGCGGGGAACTCTGGAAACACCATATATTTT	CAWGAGNSGNTIYF
TRBV5-1	14	TRBJ1-4	TRBD1	many	TGCGCCAGCAGCGAGGGACAGGGTAATGAAAAACTGTTTTTT	CASSEGQGNEKLFF
TRBV12-3/TRBV12-4	13	TRBJ1-1	-	many	TGTGCCAGCAACCTCATCTTGAACACTGAAGCTTTCTTT	CASNLILNTEAFF
TRBV20-1	13	TRBJ1-2	TRBD1	many	TGCAGTGCCCAGGCAGGGGGGATCTATGGCTACACCTTC	CSAQAGGIYGYTF
TRBV27	15	TRBJ2-1	TRBD1	many	TGTGCCAGCACCTTAAGTACAGGGGGGCGGGATGAGCAGTTCTTC	CASTLSTGGRDEQFF
TRBV19	14	TRBJ1-2	-	-	TGTGCCAGTTATTACCACGGGACGGTAAATGGCTACACCTTC	CASYYHGTVNGYTF
TRBV12-3/TRBV12-4	15	TRBJ2-7	-	few	TGTGCCAGCAGTGTCACCAGGGGGAGGGCCTACGAGCAGTACTTC	CASSVTRGRAYEQYF
TRBV11-1	16	TRBJ1-5	-	many	TGTGCCAGCAGCTTTGGAAAGGATGTTAGCAATCAGCCCCAGCATTTT	CASSFGKDVSNQPQHF
TRBV11-2	13	TRBJ2-7	-	many	TGTGCCAGCAAAACTAGCATATCCTACGAGCAGTACTTC	CASKTSISYEQYF
TRBV29-1	11	TRBJ2-1	-	many	TGCAGCCACGGGCGAGGGGATGAGCAGTTCTTC	CSHGRGDEQFF
TRBV15	14	TRBJ2-1	-	many	TGTGCCACCAGCAGAGAGGGTATTAACAATGAGCAGTTCTTC	CATSREGINNEQFF
TRBV11-2	14	TRBJ2-3	-	-	TGTGCCGGCAGCTCGTGGACGGTAGCAGATACGCAGTATTTT	CAGSSWTVADTQYF
TRBV27	15	TRBJ2-2	TRBD2	many	TGTGCCAGCGGGGGACTAGCGGCGAACACCGGGGAGCTGTTTTTT	CASGGLAANTGELFF
TRBV3-1	15	TRBJ2-1	-	many	TGTGCCAGCAGCCAAGCGGTTCAGACCTACAATGAGCAGTTCTTC	CASSQAVQTYNEQFF
TRBV3-1	11	TRBJ2-3	-	many	TGTGCCAGCAGCCTCACAGATACGCAGTATTTT	CASSLTDTQYF
TRBV6-1	16	TRBJ1-2	TRBD1	many	TGTGCCAGCATTCGGGACAGGGGGCGCATCGTGTCCGGCTACACCTTC	CASIRDRGRIVSGYTF
TRBV27	16	TRBJ2-1	-	many	TGTGCCAGCAGTTTATACCAGGGGATTTTTTACAATGAGCAGTTCTTC	CASSLYQGIFYNEQFF
TRBV5-1	16	TRBJ1-1	-	-	TGCGCCAGCACCCTCAACACAGGACCGAGGAACACTGAAGCTTTCTTT	CASTLNTGPRNTEAFF
TRBV18	18	TRBJ1-2	TRBD1	-	TGTGCCAGCTCAGCAGAGTCCGGGACAGCGGGCCCTCGGGGTTGCTACACCTTC	CASSAESGTAGPRGCYTF
TRBV30	13	TRBJ2-1	-	many	TGTGCCTGGAGTCTGAGCTCCTACAATGAGCAGTTCTTC	CAWSLSSYNEQFF
TRBV27	14	TRBJ1-1	TRBD1	many	TGTGCCAGCAGTTTAAGACAGGGGAACACTGAAGCTTTCTTT	CASSLRQGNTEAFF
TRBV30	13	TRBJ1-6	-	many	TGTGCCTGGAGCGGGTCGAATAATTCACCCCTCCACTTT	CAWSGSNNSPLHF
TRBV2	12	TRBJ1-1	-	many	TGTGCCAGCCTGAGGGACTACACTGAAGCTTTCTTT	CASLRDYTEAFF
TRBV28	13	TRBJ2-3	-	-	TGTGCCAGCAGTTTACCTAGTAGGGATACGCAGTATTTT	CASSLPSRDTQYF
TRBV20-1	14	TRBJ1-4	-	many	TGCAGTGCTAGAGTCGCGGTGATGGCAGAAAAACTGTTTTTT	CSARVAVMAEKLFF
TRBV7-6	14	TRBJ2-7	TRBD1	many	TGTGCCAGCAGCCCTCGGGACAGCCGGGACGAGCAGTACTTC	CASSPRDSRDEQYF